This T cell receptor (beta chain) was identified during a study of blood T cell repertoires in COVID-19 (dated by TCRdb to about 2020). Turning to the overall study: Samples covering the acute and convalescent phases of COVID-19 were provided by collaborators in the United States, Italy and Spain. Where available, HLA class I and class II types were taken from metadata supplied by the sample provider and were not determined by assay-based typing. Sample metadata almost always included a de-identified subject ID, COVID-19 status, age in years and sex. The repertoires were released in a freely available public database meant as a resource for research on the immune response to SARS-CoV-2. The samples were drawn from the first 160 participants of the ongoing ImmuneRACE study and from over a thousand subjects provided by 6 global collaborators. The material from the prospective study consisted of cDNA or gDNA derived from T cells, B-cell-depleted T cells, or PBMCs. Deeply sampled blood TCRbeta repertoires from subjects exposed to, actively infected with, or recovered from COVID-19 were included in the dataset. Broad study findings and their caveats: Clinical and demographic metadata were provided uncurated, with the amount varying by source and participant.

As encoded in the germline V gene, CDR1 is SGHTA while CDR2 is FQGNSA. CDR3 length: 14 amino acids, cysteine to phenylalanine. This entry keeps only the CDR3 DNA: 42 bases, framed from base 1. Relative to germline, V is 5 bases shorter and J is 0 bases shorter, with 9 bases between their ends. Participants in the prospective study were aged roughly 18 to 100 years, lived in 20 to 25 United States geographic areas, and enrolled through a virtual design. Cohort assignment in the prospective study relied on participant-reported clinical history from a screening survey and a study questionnaire. Mobile phlebotomists in the prospective study collected whole blood, serum and a nasopharyngeal or oropharyngeal swab from every participant. Over a roughly 2-month period, participants in the prospective study had the option of providing additional blood draws and questionnaires. Before DNA extraction, blood samples from the prospective study were shipped at room temperature or frozen.

TCRbeta CDR3 regions were amplified from genomic DNA using the immunoSEQ Assay, a bias-controlled multiplex PCR. The original methods were these. Within the assay, amplification of reference gene primers was used to estimate how many nucleated cells each sample contained. To quantify the absolute abundance of each unique TCRbeta CDR3 rearrangement, sequence reads were collapsed and filtered. Productive Simpson clonality was computed per sample as the square root of Simpson's diversity index over productive rearrangements. This is the immuneACCESS table as TCRdb keeps it, with only in-frame sequences that have V and J called. A part of the clones is gone; compared with another copy, unresolved V genes explain less than half, and the rest is unexplained. Clone size and V and J calls were adopted from that table, with D and trimming inferred from the DNA. In all, the sample holds fewer than 350,000 clones, and around 86% of those were seen once. In total, the top ten clones hold 3.5% to 4.5% of the sample.

On this clone: Which antigen it targets is not known. Per-nucleotide qualities are absent, and no much larger clonotype sits a single base away. This same CDR3 is encoded by further DNA sequences in the sample.

Sequencing was carried out using PBMCs or T cells enriched from blood (not recorded which). The receptor was isolated from a woman aged 40 to 50 with acute COVID-19. The rearrangement joined TRBV7-2 to TRBJ2-3, with an unclear D gene assignment. The nucleotide sequence reads TGTGCCAGCAGCCCCCGGGTAAGCACAGATACGCAGTATTTT. This translates into CASSPRVSTDTQYF.